This TCR beta chain is from a study of spatial heterogeneity in lung cancer. TCRdb redid the calling of the 5' RACE reads with MiXCR, one entry per CDR3 protein. This table holds under 100,000 distinct CDR3 sequences, roughly 10% found once. Time point specified: sample taken at primary tumor resection. Unsorted whole RNA of tumor, nontumor lung or frozen PBMC was sequenced. The clonotype comes from a male donor with early-stage non-small cell lung cancer. Sequencing was performed on PBMCs, taken at surgery.

The CDR3 DNA reads TGCAGTGCAACAGGGCCAACTAATGAAAAACTGTTTTTT. As protein: CSATGPTNEKLFF. The chain couples TRBV20-1 to TRBJ1-4; weak D call: TRBD1 (6 bases). This CDR3 has 13 residues. Trimming shortened V by 6 bases and J by 0 bases, and 8 bases separated the two germline ends. From germline, CDR1 is DFQATT and CDR2 SNEGSKA (reference sequence).